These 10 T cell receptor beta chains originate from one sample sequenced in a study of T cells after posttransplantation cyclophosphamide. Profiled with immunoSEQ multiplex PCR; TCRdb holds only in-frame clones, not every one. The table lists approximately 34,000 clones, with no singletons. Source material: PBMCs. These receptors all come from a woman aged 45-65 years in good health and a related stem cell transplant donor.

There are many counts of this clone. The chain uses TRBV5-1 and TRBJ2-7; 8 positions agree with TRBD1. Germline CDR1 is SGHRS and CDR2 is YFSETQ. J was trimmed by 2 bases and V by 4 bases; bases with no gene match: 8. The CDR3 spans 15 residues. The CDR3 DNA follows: TGCGCCAGCAGCAGACAGGGGCTATATCCCTACGAGCAGTACTTC. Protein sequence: CASSRQGLYPYEQYF.

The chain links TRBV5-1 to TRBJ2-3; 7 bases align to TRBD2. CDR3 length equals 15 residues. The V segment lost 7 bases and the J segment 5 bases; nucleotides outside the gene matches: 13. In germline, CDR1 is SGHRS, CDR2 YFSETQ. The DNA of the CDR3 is TGCGCCAGCGCTAATCTAGCGGCCCGGGGAGATACGCAGTATTTT. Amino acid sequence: CASANLAARGDTQYF.

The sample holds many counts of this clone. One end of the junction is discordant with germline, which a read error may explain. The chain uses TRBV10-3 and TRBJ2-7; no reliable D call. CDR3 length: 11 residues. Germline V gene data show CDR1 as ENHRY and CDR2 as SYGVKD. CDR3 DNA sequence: TGTGCCATCAAATTCACCGACACCTTAAACTTC. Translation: CAIKFTDTLNF.

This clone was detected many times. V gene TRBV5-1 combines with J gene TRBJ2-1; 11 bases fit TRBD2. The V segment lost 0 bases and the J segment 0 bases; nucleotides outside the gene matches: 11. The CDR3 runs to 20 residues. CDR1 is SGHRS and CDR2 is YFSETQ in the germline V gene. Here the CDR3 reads CASSLAATSGTQGSYNEQFF. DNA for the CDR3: TGCGCCAGCAGCTTGGCCGCGACTAGCGGGACGCAAGGCTCCTACAATGAGCAGTTCTTC.

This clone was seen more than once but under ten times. The CDR3 bases are TGTGCCTGGAATCCGGGACAGGGGGAAGTGTTTGGCTACACCTTC. This encodes CAWNPGQGEVFGYTF. This chain uses TRBV30 with TRBJ1-2, with TRBD1 matching over 11 bases. V lost 4 bases and J lost 7; bases outside the gene matches: 11. Per the germline V gene, CDR1 is GTSNPN and CDR2 is SVGIG (reference sequence). CDR3 length equals 15 residues.

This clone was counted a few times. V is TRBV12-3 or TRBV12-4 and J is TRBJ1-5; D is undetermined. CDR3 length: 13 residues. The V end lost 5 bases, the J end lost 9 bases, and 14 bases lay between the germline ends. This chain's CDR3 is CASSLSLNGPQHF. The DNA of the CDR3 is TGTGCCAGCAGTCTTAGTCTCAATGGGCCCCAGCATTTT.

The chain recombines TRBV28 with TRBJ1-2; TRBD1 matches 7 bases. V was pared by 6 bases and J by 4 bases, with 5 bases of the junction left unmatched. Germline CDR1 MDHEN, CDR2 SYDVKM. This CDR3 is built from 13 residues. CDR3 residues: CASRPGQTYGYTF. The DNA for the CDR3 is TGTGCCAGCAGACCGGGACAGACCTATGGCTACACCTTC.

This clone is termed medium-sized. CDR3 protein: CAISEWGREYTEAFF. The CDR3 DNA is TGTGCCATCAGTGAGTGGGGCAGAGAATACACTGAAGCTTTCTTT. The J gene is TRBJ1-1, the V gene TRBV10-3; D is possibly TRBD1 (5 bases). The V end was cut by 1 base, the J end by 3 bases, with 12 bases between. The V gene's germline CDR1 is ENHRY and CDR2 SYGVKD. The CDR3 loop spans 15 amino acids.

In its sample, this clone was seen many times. The CDR3 bases are TGTGCCAGCAGCTTAGAACCTCCGGGACTAGCGGGAGGGCTGTACAATGAGCAGTTCTTC. Translated: CASSLEPPGLAGGLYNEQFF. The V call is TRBV7-6, the J call TRBJ2-1; 16 positions match TRBD2. Per germline, CDR1 SGHVS and CDR2 FNYEAQ. There are 20 residues in the CDR3. With V trimmed by 1 base and J by 4 bases, 10 bases remained unmatched.

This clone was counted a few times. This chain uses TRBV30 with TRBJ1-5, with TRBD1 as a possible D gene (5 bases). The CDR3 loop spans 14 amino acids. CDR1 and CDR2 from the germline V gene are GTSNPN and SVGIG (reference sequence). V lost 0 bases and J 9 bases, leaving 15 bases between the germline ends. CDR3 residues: CAWSVTGTGPPQHF. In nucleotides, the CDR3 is TGTGCCTGGAGTGTAACCGGGACTGGTCCGCCCCAGCATTTT.